Following are 5 T cell receptor beta chains from one sample sequenced in a study of vaccination effects on CD4 cells after COVID-19. No cognate antigen is known for these TCRs. In the ViraFEST assay, antigen-specific CD4+ clonotypes were identified by expansion after peptide-pool stimulation. It was after around eleven days of culture that CD4+ T cells were isolated. Profiled with immunoSEQ multiplex PCR; TCRdb holds only in-frame clones, not every one. The sample lists 50,000 to 65,000 clones; approximately 80% were seen once. This specimen consisted of CD4+ T cells from PBMCs cultured with HCoV-229E spike peptides, obtained before COVID-19 vaccination. All receptors derive from a human donor who received a COVID-19 vaccine.

The rearrangement uses TRBV19 and TRBJ1-3; D call uncertain. The germline V and J ends were trimmed by 9 bases and 0 bases, with 6 bases remaining between them. The CDR3 spans 12 residues. Looked up from germline, CDR1 is LNHDA and CDR2 is SQIVND (reference sequence). The CDR3: CARPDSGNTIYF. CDR3 sequence (DNA): TGTGCCAGACCCGACTCTGGAAACACCATATATTTT.

The CDR3 sequence: CASSPMGSTSIGYGYTF. The CDR3 DNA sequence: TGCGCCAGCAGCCCGATGGGGTCAACTTCCATAGGCTATGGCTACACCTTC. This chain connects TRBV5-1 to TRBJ1-2; D unclear. The CDR3 covers 17 residues. V lost 4 bases to trimming and J lost 4 bases, with 23 bases between them. Germline CDR1 and CDR2: SGHRS and YFSETQ.

V and J are TRBV5-6 and TRBJ2-7; D is unresolved. Trimming left V 3 bases short and J 2 bases short, with 9 bases between. The CDR3 sequence is 13 residues long. Looked up from germline, CDR1 is SGHDT and CDR2 is YYEEEE. CDR3 residues: CASSWDRTYEQYV. DNA for the CDR3: TGTGCCAGCAGCTGGGATCGGACCTACGAGCAGTACGTC.

The chain is built from TRBV6-5 and TRBJ2-1; 8 bases are a match to TRBD1. This CDR3 has 14 amino acids. The germline gives CDR1 MNHEY, CDR2 SVGAGI. Trimming removed 5 bases from V and 6 bases from J; junction bases left unmatched: 6. The CDR3 protein is CASSPPDRVNEQFF. The CDR3 region has the DNA TGTGCCAGCAGTCCTCCGGACAGGGTCAATGAGCAGTTCTTC.

The rearrangement joins TRBV11-2 to TRBJ1-1; D gene ambiguous. The V gene's germline CDR1 is SGHAT and CDR2 FQNNGV. The CDR3 spans 14 residues. Trimming took off 5 bases at V and 3 bases at J, with 13 bases between the two ends. CDR3 in DNA: TGTGCCAGCAGCCCCCCGGGTTTCGACACTGAAGCTTTCTTT. Its protein is CASSPPGFDTEAFF. Full variable domain (outside the CDR3, taken from reference TRBV11-2 and TRBJ1-1): EAGVAQSPRYKIIEKRQSVAFWCNPISGHATLYWYQQILGQGPKLLIQFQNNGVVDDSQLPKDRFSAERLKGVDSTLKIQPAKLEDSAVYLCASSPPGFDTEAFFGQGTRLTVV.